Below are 22 T cell receptor beta chains sequenced from a single sample in a study of blood T cell repertoires in COVID-19. Some clones are missing from TCRdb's copy, which holds only in-frame ones; the method was immunoSEQ multiplex PCR. The sample consists of under 95,000 clones, 83% of them appearing once. Specimen: peripheral blood. These TCRs come from a woman over 75 with acute or convalescent COVID-19.

The CDR3 region is CAISESTGRREAFF. In DNA, the CDR3 is TGTGCCATCAGTGAGTCGACAGGGAGGAGGGAAGCTTTCTTT. J is TRBJ1-1 and V is TRBV10-3, with 7 bases fitting TRBD1. The CDR3 runs to 14 residues. CDR1 and CDR2 from the germline V gene are ENHRY and SYGVKD. The V gene end was trimmed by 0 bases and the J gene end by 8 bases; junction bases not matched to a gene: 6.

This clone was seen a few times. The chain combines TRBV24-1 with TRBJ2-5; 9 positions match TRBD1. This CDR3 spans 16 amino acids. Germline loops: CDR1 KGHDR, CDR2 SFDVKD. The junction had 8 bases not matched to a gene; V was cut back by 2 bases and J by 5 bases. For the CDR3, the DNA is TGTGCCACCAGTGATTCCTCCGGGACAGGGTATGAGACCCAGTACTTC. Its protein is CATSDSSGTGYETQYF.

The chain employs TRBV19 and TRBJ1-5; D gene unclear. V was shortened by 3 bases and J by 3 bases, with 9 bases between the two germline ends. Germline V gives CDR1 LNHDA, CDR2 SQIVND (reference sequence). The CDR3 sequence is 14 residues long. The CDR3 reads CASSIRGNNQPQHF. The CDR3 nucleotides are TGTGCCAGTAGTATCAGAGGGAACAATCAGCCCCAGCATTTT.

V and J are TRBV7-3 and TRBJ2-7, with TRBD2 identical over 8 bases. CDR3 length equals 14 residues. Germline V gives CDR1 SGHTA, CDR2 FQGTGA. J was trimmed by 5 bases and V by 5 bases; bases with no gene match: 8. The CDR3 loop reads CASSQSGSGNEQYF. The CDR3 DNA is TGTGCCAGCAGCCAAAGCGGGAGTGGCAACGAGCAGTACTTC.

J is TRBJ2-1 and V is TRBV3-1 (or the pseudogene TRBV3-2); a possible D gene is TRBD2 (6 bases). This CDR3 has 15 residues. Germline V lookup: CDR1 LGHDT, CDR2 YNNKEL (reference sequence). V was pared by 7 bases and J by 8 bases, with 21 bases between. The CDR3 coding sequence is TGTGCCAGCAACCCGACTAGAATGGGAAACGATGAGCAGTTCTTC. This sequence encodes CASNPTRMGNDEQFF.

The chain employs TRBV11-3 and TRBJ2-5; 10 nucleotides align to TRBD2. The CDR3 has 16 amino acids. V trimming: 5 bases; J trimming: 6 bases; junction bases outside the gene matches: 12. CDR1 SGHNT and CDR2 YENEEA come from the germline V gene. The CDR3 sequence is CASSPGASGSMKTQYF. DNA of the CDR3: TGTGCCAGCAGCCCCGGGGCTAGCGGGAGTATGAAGACCCAGTACTTC.

The V call is TRBV5-5, the J call TRBJ1-4; D gene uncertain. The CDR3 runs to 12 residues. Per germline, CDR1 SGHKS and CDR2 YYEKEE (reference sequence). V lost 4 bases, J lost 7 bases, and 8 bases lay in between. CDR3 DNA sequence: TGTGCCAGCAGCCCCCTCGGTGAAAAACTGTTTTTT. Its translation is CASSPLGEKLFF. Full variable domain (remainder filled in from reference TRBV5-5 and TRBJ1-4): DAGVTQSPTHLIKTRGQQVTLRCSPISGHKSVSWYQQVLGQGPQFIFQYYEKEERGRGNFPDRFSARQFPNYSSELNVNALLLGDSALYLCASSPLGEKLFFGSGTQLSVL.

This clone appeared a single time. The rearrangement joins TRBV9 to TRBJ1-5; TRBD1 matches 8 bases. The CDR3 contains 17 residues. J was trimmed by 6 bases and V by 3 bases; bases with no gene match: 14. The germline gives CDR1 SGDLS, CDR2 YYNGEE. The CDR3 coding sequence is TGTGCCAGCAGCGATAAACCCGCGGACAGGGTGGGTCAGCCCCAGCATTTT. It specifies CASSDKPADRVGQPQHF.

The rearrangement joins TRBV27 to TRBJ2-2; TRBD1 matches at 8 bases. There are 16 residues in the CDR3. V lost 5 bases to trimming and J lost 2 bases; unmatched junction nucleotides: 7. The V gene's germline CDR1 is MNHEY and CDR2 SMNVEV (reference sequence). In DNA form, the CDR3 reads TGTGCCAGCAGTCCAACCAGGGGGCTCAACACCGGGGAGCTGTTTTTT. This sequence encodes CASSPTRGLNTGELFF.

CDR3 sequence: CASRADTEAFF. The CDR3 coding sequence is TGTGCCAGCAGAGCGGACACTGAAGCTTTCTTT. The V gene is TRBV6-6, the J gene TRBJ1-1; D unresolved. The CDR3 runs 11 residues. Looked up from germline, CDR1 is MNHNY and CDR2 is SVGAGI (reference sequence). V gave up 6 bases and J gave up 3 bases, with 5 bases separating them.

The chain recombines TRBV27 with TRBJ2-5; TRBD1 might be the D (6 bases). This CDR3 is 13 amino acids long. Per germline, CDR1 MNHEY and CDR2 SMNVEV (reference sequence). V dropped 5 bases and J dropped 5 bases, with 12 bases sitting between them. The chain's CDR3 is CASSRRGDETQYF. The CDR3 DNA follows: TGTGCCAGCAGTCGCAGGGGAGATGAGACCCAGTACTTC.

This clone was picked up one time. The rearrangement uses TRBV3-1 (or the pseudogene TRBV3-2) and TRBJ2-1, with D possibly TRBD1 on 7 matching bases. The CDR3 is made up of 17 amino acids. V gave up 4 bases and J gave up 7 bases, with 23 bases separating them. Germline V CDR1 and CDR2: LGHDT, YNNKEL (reference sequence). CDR3 nucleotide sequence: TGTGCCAGCAGCCGAGGAGGAGGAGGGGGCTATGTAAATGAGCAGTTCTTC. It encodes CASSRGGGGGYVNEQFF.

V and J are TRBV3-1 (or the pseudogene TRBV3-2) and TRBJ2-5; 7 nucleotides agree with TRBD1. The CDR3 runs 15 residues. Germline lookup yields CDR1 LGHDT and CDR2 YNNKEL (reference sequence). V trimming: 4 bases; J trimming: 0 bases; junction bases outside the gene matches: 5. In DNA form, the CDR3 reads TGTGCCAGCAGCCGTCGAGGGGGCGACCAAGAGACCCAGTACTTC. It is translated as CASSRRGGDQETQYF.

This clone appeared many times. The gene calls are TRBV19 and TRBJ2-5; maybe TRBD1 (6 bases). Germline CDR1 and CDR2: LNHDA and SQIVND (reference sequence). This CDR3 has 14 amino acids. Trimming left V 4 bases short and J 4 bases short, with 13 bases between. The CDR3 reads CASSNLQGIETQYF. CDR3 nucleotides: TGTGCCAGTAGTAACCTACAGGGTATAGAGACCCAGTACTTC. The variable domain in full, with the rest retrieved from reference TRBV19 and TRBJ2-5, is DGGITQSPKYLFRKEGQNVTLSCEQNLNHDAMYWYRQDPGQGLRLIYYSQIVNDFQKGDIAEGYSVSREKKESFPLTVTSAQKNPTAFYLCASSNLQGIETQYFGPGTRLLVL.

This rearrangement joins TRBV27 to TRBJ1-1, with TRBD1 as a possible D gene (6 bases). Trimming cost V 1 base and J 1 base, with 10 bases left between them. The CDR3 length is 15 residues. Germline V lookup: CDR1 MNHEY, CDR2 SMNVEV (reference sequence). CDR3 amino acids: CASSLYGTQNTEAFF. CDR3 DNA sequence: TGTGCCAGCAGTTTATACGGGACACAGAACACTGAAGCTTTCTTT.

The rearrangement joins TRBV6-6 to TRBJ1-1; 7 nucleotides match TRBD1. The CDR3 covers 14 residues. From germline, CDR1 is MNHNY and CDR2 SVGAGI (reference sequence). V lost 0 bases and J lost 4; bases outside the gene matches: 2. CDR3 nucleotide sequence: TGTGCCAGCAGTTACTCGACAGGGCTCACTGAAGCTTTCTTT. This sequence encodes CASSYSTGLTEAFF.

This chain connects TRBV18 to TRBJ2-2; 7 positions match TRBD1. Germline V gives CDR1 KGHSH, CDR2 LQKENI. CDR3 length: 17 amino acids. After removal of 5 bases from V and 2 bases from J, the junction contained 11 bases not matched to a gene. CDR3 coding DNA: TGTGCCAGCTCATTTTACCGGGACAGCCACAACACCGGGGAGCTGTTTTTT. Its translation is CASSFYRDSHNTGELFF.

The rearrangement joins TRBV24-1 to TRBJ1-3; a possible D gene is TRBD1 (6 bases). CDR1 is KGHDR and CDR2 is SFDVKD in the germline V gene. The CDR3 length is 13 residues. Trimming removed 7 bases at V and 8 bases at J, with 14 bases between. The CDR3 reads CATSRGGGDTIYF. CDR3 DNA sequence: TGTGCCACCAGCCGCGGGGGGGGCGACACCATATATTTT.

V is TRBV18 and J is TRBJ2-3; D uncertain. The V end lost 1 base, the J end lost 1 base, and 9 bases lay between the germline ends. Per the germline V gene, CDR1 is KGHSH and CDR2 is LQKENI. This CDR3 contains 15 residues. CDR3 sequence (DNA): TGTGCCAGCTCACCACTCCAGCAGGGCACAGATACGCAGTATTTT. It yields the protein CASSPLQQGTDTQYF. The entire variable domain, with the rest obtained from reference TRBV18 and TRBJ2-3, is as follows: NAGVMQNPRHLVRRRGQEARLRCSPMKGHSHVYWYRQLPEEGLKFMVYLQKENIIDESGMPKERFSAEFPKEGPSILRIQQVVRGDSAAYFCASSPLQQGTDTQYFGPGTRLTVL.

Only a few counts were recorded for this clone. The genes are TRBV30 and TRBJ2-5; TRBD2 matches 13 bases. Germline V CDR1 and CDR2: GTSNPN, SVGIG (reference sequence). The CDR3 length is 16 residues. V shed 2 bases and J 6 bases; nucleotides not matched to a gene: 9. The CDR3 DNA reads TGTGCCTGGAGTCTAGGACTAGCGGGAGCGGTAAAGACCCAGTACTTC. Amino acids: CAWSLGLAGAVKTQYF.

The J gene is TRBJ2-5, the V gene TRBV21-1; the D call in the table, TRBD1, was not verified against the DNA. TRBV21-1 has pseudogene status. This CDR3 has 15 amino acids. The CDR3 sequence: CASSWWAQARETQYF. CDR3 bases: TGTGCCAGCAGCTGGTGGGCCCAGGCACGGGAGACCCAGTACTTC.

V gene TRBV4-1 combines with J gene TRBJ2-7; 7 nucleotides match TRBD1. Losses at the gene ends were 1 base for V and 2 bases for J; bases not matched to a gene: 5. Germline-derived CDR1 and CDR2 are MGHRA and YSYEKL. The CDR3 contains 15 residues. Here the CDR3 DNA reads TGCGCCAGCAGCCAAGGGACAGGCGAACCCTACGAGCAGTACTTC. This sequence encodes CASSQGTGEPYEQYF.